This entry features one TCR beta chain sequence. The data originate from a study of shared T cell receptors in the human thymus. This CDR3 has 16 residues. CDR1 and CDR2 (germline): MNHEY, SMNVEV (reference sequence). The V and J ends lost 6 bases and 5 bases, in that order; junction bases with no gene match: 11. Assay used: immunoSEQ multiplex PCR; TCRdb lists only in-frame clones, some missing. The data hold approximately 400,000 clones, with around 95% observed a single time. The sample taken for sequencing was thymocytes. This TCR derives from a human donor. The gene calls are TRBV27 and TRBJ2-2, with 8 bases identical to TRBD1. The DNA of the CDR3 is TGTGCCAGCAGACGATCCCTTAGGACAGGGACCGGGGAGCTGTTTTTT. Protein: CASRRSLRTGTGELFF.